These 14 T cell receptor beta chains share one sample of origin, sequenced in a study of blood T cell repertoires in COVID-19. Measured with immunoSEQ multiplex PCR; TCRdb has only the in-frame clones, and not every one. The sample records around 200,000 clones, around 84% being singletons. The sequencing input was peripheral blood. The receptors here all came from a man between 50 and 59 years old with acute or convalescent COVID-19.

This clone has just a few counts. The genes are TRBV9 and TRBJ1-1; TRBD1 might be the D (6 bases). CDR3 length: 15 residues. The V and J ends lost 4 bases and 4 bases respectively, with 17 bases between them. Germline values: CDR1 SGDLS, CDR2 YYNGEE. CDR3 DNA sequence: TGTGCCAGCAGCACCCGGACAGCGCCTATCACTGAAGCTTTCTTT. Protein: CASSTRTAPITEAFF.

The V gene is TRBV6-1, the J gene TRBJ2-3; 8 bases align to TRBD2. Trimming at V came to 2 bases and at J to 8 bases, leaving 15 bases not matched to a gene. Germline CDR1 reads MNHNS; CDR2 reads SASEGT. The CDR3 is made up of 17 amino acids. The CDR3 DNA is TGTGCCAGCAGTGAAACTAAGCGGGGGACCTACACGGTTACGCAGTATTTT. This gives the protein CASSETKRGTYTVTQYF.

V and J are TRBV5-1 and TRBJ2-1; TRBD2 might be the D (6 bases). Germline V lookup: CDR1 SGHRS, CDR2 YFSETQ. The CDR3 loop spans 14 amino acids. Deletions cut 7 bases from V and 9 bases from J, with 20 bases between. The CDR3 coding sequence is TGCGCCAGCTCAATCGATAGACCCGGGGGTGAGCAGTTCTTC. It specifies CASSIDRPGGEQFF.

The chain uses TRBV6-6 and TRBJ2-7; D gene ambiguous. The V end was cut by 4 bases, the J end by 2 bases, with 15 bases between. Germline V gene sequence: CDR1 MNHNY, CDR2 SVGAGI (reference sequence). The CDR3 runs to 15 residues. The chain's CDR3 is CASSSIPSAPYEQYF. CDR3 DNA sequence: TGTGCCAGCAGTTCTATACCGTCTGCCCCCTACGAGCAGTACTTC.

The rearrangement uses TRBV5-1 and TRBJ2-3, with 10 nucleotides matching TRBD1. This CDR3 has 15 amino acids. In germline, CDR1 is SGHRS, CDR2 YFSETQ. The trim removed 5 bases at V and 3 bases at J, leaving 6 bases unmatched. The DNA of the CDR3 is TGCGCCAGCAGTACCGGACAGGGGGTGACAGATACGCAGTATTTT. The encoded protein is CASSTGQGVTDTQYF.

The gene calls are TRBV27 and TRBJ1-2, with D perhaps TRBD1 (6 bases). The CDR3 sequence is 17 residues long. From germline, CDR1 is MNHEY and CDR2 SMNVEV (reference sequence). V was cut by 5 bases and J by 4 bases, with 23 bases left in between. The CDR3: CASSPPGVGEGIYGYTF. CDR3 DNA: TGTGCCAGCAGTCCCCCAGGGGTAGGGGAGGGAATCTATGGCTACACCTTC.

This sequence joins TRBV7-2 and TRBJ2-1, with 8 bases that match TRBD2. Unmatched junction bases numbered 1, after V lost 3 bases and J lost 0 bases. The germline CDR1 and CDR2 sequences are SGHTA and FQGNSA. The CDR3 contains 15 residues. Here the CDR3 DNA reads TGTGCCAGCAGCTTTAGCGGGGTCTCCTACAATGAGCAGTTCTTC. Its translation is CASSFSGVSYNEQFF. Full variable domain (remainder filled in from reference TRBV7-2 and TRBJ2-1): GAGVSQSPSNKVTEKGKDVELRCDPISGHTALYWYRQSLGQGLEFLIYFQGNSAPDKSGLPSDRFSAERTGGSVSTLTIQRTQQEDSAVYLCASSFSGVSYNEQFFGPGTRLTVL.

The rearrangement uses TRBV3-1 (or the pseudogene TRBV3-2) and TRBJ1-2; no reliable D call. The CDR3 length is 13 residues. With 2 bases removed from V and 0 bases from J, the gap between germline ends came to 4 bases. CDR1 is LGHDT and CDR2 is YNNKEL in the germline V gene (reference sequence). The CDR3 loop reads CASSQTSNYGYTF. In DNA, the CDR3 is TGTGCCAGCAGCCAAACATCTAACTATGGCTACACCTTC.

The V gene is TRBV18, the J gene TRBJ1-1; possibly TRBD1 for D (5 bases). CDR1 and CDR2 (germline): KGHSH, LQKENI. The CDR3 has 14 amino acids. V lost 4 bases and J lost 1, with 10 bases in between. The CDR3 sequence: CASSQGMGNTEAFF. As DNA, the CDR3 is TGTGCCAGCTCACAGGGGATGGGGAACACTGAAGCTTTCTTT.

The chain is built from TRBV9 and TRBJ1-6; no clear D gene. This CDR3 region has 15 residues. Per the germline V gene, CDR1 is SGDLS and CDR2 is YYNGEE. Trimming shortened V by 0 bases and J by 7 bases, and 11 bases separated the two germline ends. The CDR3 reads CASSVGRGGNSPLHF. DNA for the CDR3: TGTGCCAGCAGCGTAGGTCGGGGTGGAAATTCACCCCTCCACTTT. Based on the CDR3 plus reference TRBV9 and TRBJ1-6, the full variable domain is DSGVTQTPKHLITATGQRVTLRCSPRSGDLSVYWYQQSLDQGLQFLIQYYNGEERAKGNILERFSAQQFPDLHSELNLSSLELGDSALYFCASSVGRGGNSPLHFGNGTRLTVT.

The rearrangement links TRBV9 to TRBJ1-2, with D possibly TRBD1 on 6 matching bases. This CDR3 has 14 amino acids. Germline lookup yields CDR1 SGDLS and CDR2 YYNGEE. V was pared by 4 bases and J by 7 bases, with 17 bases between. CDR3 protein: CASSNTGTSPGYTF. DNA of the CDR3: TGTGCCAGCAGCAATACCGGGACAAGTCCTGGCTACACCTTC.

The chain has TRBV28 and TRBJ1-3; the D is unclear. V gave up 8 bases and J gave up 0 bases, with 14 bases separating them. CDR1 is MDHEN and CDR2 is SYDVKM in the germline V gene. CDR3 length: 15 amino acids. The CDR3 coding sequence is TGTGCCAGCGGTACCCCTCCGAGCTCTGGAAACACCATATATTTT. Its protein product is CASGTPPSSGNTIYF.

This clone was seen a few times. The chain carries TRBV29-1 and TRBJ2-1; TRBD2 aligns across 10 bases. The V and J ends lost 1 base and 6 bases, in that order; junction bases with no gene match: 6. The CDR3 extends over 15 amino acids. Germline V gene data show CDR1 as SQVTM and CDR2 as ANQGSEA. This CDR3 reads CSVEVSSGGANEQFF. CDR3 in DNA: TGCAGCGTTGAAGTTTCCAGCGGGGGGGCCAATGAGCAGTTCTTC.

The chain is built from TRBV18 and TRBJ1-5; 8 nucleotides line up with TRBD1. CDR3 length: 14 amino acids. V trimming: 6 bases; J trimming: 4 bases; junction bases outside the gene matches: 5. From germline, CDR1 is KGHSH and CDR2 LQKENI. The CDR3 region is CASSTGVTNQPQHF. DNA for the CDR3: TGTGCCAGCTCGACAGGGGTTACAAATCAGCCCCAGCATTTT.